The present entry profiles one TCR beta chain with its context. What it binds is unknown. In germline, CDR1 is LGHNA, CDR2 YSLEER. The CDR3 is made up of 14 amino acids. The V end was cut by 1 base, the J end by 7 bases, with 14 bases between. The data belong to a study of cytomegalovirus exposure and HLA in healthy donors. Overall study: About 85 million unique TCRs from HLA-typed donors were held in an early release of data.

Study results and limitations: Among donors in an Asian-associated ancestry cluster, a later analysis reportedly found fewer N-insertions than the roughly 610-donor mean.

The PCR used 60 Vbeta and 13 Jbeta primers. The assay was immunoSEQ multiplex PCR, and TCRdb's table has in-frame clones only and misses some. The table records about 100,000 clones, roughly 79% of them present only once. The chain joins TRBV4-3 to TRBJ2-7; D might be TRBD1 (5 bases). The clonotype originates from a woman in her 40s in good health and CMV-seronegative. The sequencing sample was made of PBMCs. The CDR3 sequence is CASSQGPGFGEQYF. In DNA, the CDR3 is TGCGCCAGCAGCCAAGGTCCAGGGTTTGGTGAGCAGTACTTC.